Below are 9 T cell receptor beta chains sequenced from a single sample in a study of OX40 agonist ivuxolimab in advanced cancers. Sequenced by immunoSEQ multiplex PCR; TCRdb stores in-frame clones only, minus some. The sample shows tens of thousands of clones, about four fifths of them seen only once. This sample comprised CD4+ or CD8+ T cells sorted from blood, obtained in a trial of the OX40 agonist ivuxolimab. The receptors were sampled from an adult with an advanced solid tumor such as melanoma, head and neck, liver or kidney cancer.

This clone was detected once. The V call is TRBV13, the J call TRBJ1-5, with 8 positions matching TRBD1. The CDR3 loop spans 17 amino acids. The trim removed 4 bases at V and 0 bases at J, leaving 8 bases unmatched. CDR1 is PRHDT, CDR2 FYEKMQ, per germline (reference sequence). CDR3 loop: CASSYGTGGNSNQPQHF. DNA for the CDR3: TGTGCCAGCAGCTACGGGACAGGCGGGAATAGCAATCAGCCCCAGCATTTT.

The CDR3 DNA reads TGTGCCAGCAGCTCCCGGGCGGGGACCGGGGCCAACGTCCTGACTTTC. It translates to CASSSRAGTGANVLTF. The V and J genes are TRBV7-3 and TRBJ2-6; possibly TRBD2 for D (6 bases). Germline loops: CDR1 SGHTA, CDR2 FQGTGA. The CDR3 contains 16 residues. V was cut by 4 bases and J by 4 bases, with 14 bases left in between.

This clone occurred a few times. The gene calls are TRBV5-4 and TRBJ2-1; 10 bases match TRBD1. The CDR3 loop spans 14 amino acids. With V trimmed by 5 bases and J by 9 bases, 8 bases remained unmatched. Germline lookup yields CDR1 SGHNT and CDR2 YYREEE (reference sequence). CDR3: CASSRDRGPSEQFF. In DNA, the CDR3 is TGTGCCAGCAGTAGGGACAGGGGACCCAGTGAGCAGTTCTTC.

The genes are TRBV7-2 and TRBJ2-3, with 13 bases that match TRBD2. After removal of 2 bases from V and 4 bases from J, the junction contained 3 bases not matched to a gene. Germline loops: CDR1 SGHTA, CDR2 FQGNSA. CDR3 length: 16 residues. CDR3 in DNA: TGTGCCAGCAGCTTATGGGGACTAGCGGGACCAGATACGCAGTATTTT. Translated: CASSLWGLAGPDTQYF.

The chain links TRBV4-2 to TRBJ2-3, with 7 bases fitting TRBD1. V lost 0 bases, J lost 1 base, and 1 base stayed unmatched. This CDR3 spans 15 amino acids. Looked up from germline, CDR1 is LGHNA and CDR2 is YNFKEQ. CDR3 sequence: CASSQDQGGTDTQYF. The CDR3 region has the DNA TGTGCCAGCAGCCAAGACCAGGGGGGCACAGATACGCAGTATTTT.

The chain employs TRBV18 and TRBJ1-1, with D perhaps matching TRBD1 (6 bases). Germline V gene data show CDR1 as KGHSH and CDR2 as LQKENI. The V end lost 3 bases, the J end lost 9 bases, and 20 bases lay between the germline ends. CDR3 length: 15 amino acids. CDR3 amino acids: CASSPLQGEIGKAFF. The CDR3 nucleotides read TGTGCCAGCTCACCTCTACAGGGAGAGATTGGAAAAGCTTTCTTT. The entire variable domain, with the rest obtained from reference TRBV18 and TRBJ1-1, is as follows: NAGVMQNPRHLVRRRGQEARLRCSPMKGHSHVYWYRQLPEEGLKFMVYLQKENIIDESGMPKERFSAEFPKEGPSILRIQQVVRGDSAAYFCASSPLQGEIGKAFFGQGTRLTVV.

This chain joins TRBV4-3 and TRBJ1-2; 10 bases match TRBD1. The germline V gene has CDR1 LGHNA and CDR2 YSLEER. This CDR3 has 16 amino acids. J gave up 2 bases and V 1 base, and 4 bases lay outside the gene matches. The CDR3 here is CASSQVGQGENYGYTF. The CDR3 DNA reads TGCGCCAGCAGCCAAGTCGGACAGGGGGAAAACTATGGCTACACCTTC.

The chain joins TRBV28 to TRBJ1-4; D is unresolved. The germline V gene encodes CDR1 MDHEN and CDR2 SYDVKM. V was clipped by 2 bases and J by 12 bases, with 19 bases between them. The CDR3 loop spans 15 amino acids. The CDR3 DNA reads as TGTGCCAGCAGTTTACTTGGGAACTCGAAGAACGAACTGTTTTTT. This sequence encodes CASSLLGNSKNELFF.

V is TRBV28 and J is TRBJ2-3, with 7 bases that match TRBD2. The CDR3 consists of 17 residues. With 2 bases clipped from V and 0 bases from J, the junction kept 8 bases outside the gene matches. The V gene's germline CDR1 is MDHEN and CDR2 SYDVKM. CDR3 in amino acids: CASSLQPLSGSTDTQYF. For the CDR3, the DNA is TGTGCCAGCAGTTTACAGCCCCTTAGCGGGAGCACAGATACGCAGTATTTT.